This entry describes one T cell receptor beta chain. The CDR3 totals 14 residues. Germline CDR1 is LNHDA and CDR2 is SQIVND (reference sequence). The ends lost 3 bases at V and 3 bases at J; junction bases unmatched: 2. These data are taken from a study of cytomegalovirus exposure and HLA in healthy donors. PCR involved 60 Vbeta and 13 Jbeta primers. The protocol was immunoSEQ multiplex PCR, while the TCRdb copy is restricted to in-frame clones and leaves out a portion. The table records fewer than 200,000 clones, roughly 87% of them present only once. This TCR was recovered from a girl under three years old in good health and CMV-seronegative. The specimen was PBMCs. V usage is TRBV19 and J usage is TRBJ2-3; TRBD2 aligns across 8 bases. The CDR3: CASSIGGGTDTQYF. The CDR3 nucleotides are TGTGCCAGTAGTATCGGGGGGGGGACAGATACGCAGTATTTT. Full variable domain (missing parts from reference TRBV19 and TRBJ2-3): DGGITQSPKYLFRKEGQNVTLSCEQNLNHDAMYWYRQDPGQGLRLIYYSQIVNDFQKGDIAEGYSVSREKKESFPLTVTSAQKNPTAFYLCASSIGGGTDTQYFGPGTRLTVL.